One and the same sample provided the 32 T cell receptor beta chains below, sequenced in a study of T cell repertoires in cytomegalovirus infection. Via MiXCR, TCRdb re-called the reads, giving one row per CDR3 protein. Of approximately 260,000 distinct CDR3 sequences in the sample, 20% to 25% were seen once. The antigens for these receptors are not known. The material sequenced was cultured PBMCs, taken from culture after CMV antigen stimulation. These receptors came from a human donor in good health (CMV status not recorded). Some clones in this sample may be carry-over from other donors' samples.

The chain has TRBV28 and TRBJ2-2; 10 bases fit TRBD1. The CDR3 has 15 residues. Germline V gene lookup returns CDR1 MDHEN and CDR2 SYDVKM. V lost 5 bases, J lost 6 bases, and 6 bases stayed unmatched. The CDR3 reads CASSLPGQGSGELFF. The CDR3 DNA follows: TGTGCCAGCAGTCTACCGGGACAGGGGTCCGGGGAGCTGTTTTTT.

This clonotype turned up a few times. The genes are TRBV7-2 and TRBJ2-1; D is perhaps TRBD2 (5 bases). Trimming took off 7 bases at V and 8 bases at J, with 12 bases between the two ends. Germline CDR1 is SGHTA and CDR2 is FQGNSA. The CDR3 spans 12 residues. The CDR3 coding sequence is TGTGCCAGCAAAGCGGTGTGGGATGAGCAGTTCTTC. It is translated as CASKAVWDEQFF.

V and J are TRBV3-1 and TRBJ1-5; D is perhaps TRBD1 (5 bases). The CDR3 loop spans 14 amino acids. Looked up from germline, CDR1 is LGHDT and CDR2 is YNNKEL (reference sequence). With 1 base removed from V and 4 bases from J, the gap between germline ends came to 8 bases. The CDR3 sequence is CASSQATANQPQHF. For the CDR3, the DNA is TGTGCCAGCAGCCAAGCGACAGCTAATCAGCCCCAGCATTTT. The entire variable domain, with the rest obtained from reference TRBV3-1 and TRBJ1-5, is as follows: DTAVSQTPKYLVTQMGNDKSIKCEQNLGHDTMYWYKQDSKKFLKIMFSYNNKELIINETVPNRFSPKSPDKAHLNLHINSLELGDSAVYFCASSQATANQPQHFGDGTRLSIL.

The V call is TRBV5-1, the J call TRBJ1-1; D uncertain. V was cut by 2 bases and J by 0 bases, with 14 bases left in between. This CDR3 spans 16 amino acids. The germline V gene has CDR1 SGHRS and CDR2 YFSETQ. CDR3 sequence reads: CASSFGPSLLNTEAFF. CDR3 sequence (DNA): TGCGCCAGCAGCTTCGGACCGAGTCTCCTGAACACTGAAGCTTTCTTT.

In this sample, this clonotype turned up a few times. This rearrangement joins TRBV19 to TRBJ2-7; D might be TRBD2 (5 bases). Germline V gene sequence: CDR1 LNHDA, CDR2 SQIVND (reference sequence). Trimming removed 4 bases from V and 3 bases from J, with 13 bases in between. The CDR3 contains 14 residues. This chain's CDR3 is CASSNSGIFYEQYF. CDR3 nucleotides: TGTGCCAGTAGTAACTCCGGGATTTTCTACGAGCAGTACTTC.

This clonotype was counted ten times or more. V usage is TRBV7-6 and J usage is TRBJ1-5, with 7 bases aligning to TRBD1. CDR3 length: 15 amino acids. Germline V gene data show CDR1 as SGHVS and CDR2 as FNYEAQ. V dropped 4 bases and J dropped 1; count of bases not matched to a gene: 4. The CDR3 bases are TGTGCCAGCAGCTCGGGACAGCGAAGCAATCAGCCCCAGCATTTT. It specifies CASSSGQRSNQPQHF.

The chain joins TRBV10-3 to TRBJ1-6; 8 nucleotides match TRBD1. The CDR3 sequence is 15 residues long. The germline CDR1 and CDR2 sequences are ENHRY and SYGVKD. The ends lost 10 bases at V and 7 bases at J; junction bases unmatched: 12. The chain's CDR3 is CATLAGQGGNSPLHF. CDR3 DNA: TGTGCCACCCTAGCCGGACAGGGAGGGAATTCACCCCTCCACTTT.

The chain combines TRBV20-1 with TRBJ2-1; 10 bases agree with TRBD2. With 0 bases clipped from V and 8 bases from J, the junction kept 16 bases outside the gene matches. Germline V gene lookup returns CDR1 DFQATT and CDR2 SNEGSKA (reference sequence). This CDR3 has 18 amino acids. CDR3 residues: CSARDLPASGSIGHEQFF. DNA of the CDR3: TGCAGTGCTAGAGATCTGCCGGCTAGCGGGAGTATTGGTCATGAGCAGTTCTTC.

This chain connects TRBV4-3 to TRBJ2-5; D possibly corresponds to TRBD1 (7 bases). V was clipped by 8 bases and J by 5 bases, with 18 bases between them. Germline-derived CDR1 and CDR2 are LGHNA and YSLEER. The CDR3 length is 14 residues. Here the CDR3 reads CASLTGTEGETQYF. The CDR3 nucleotides are TGCGCCAGCTTGACAGGGACTGAGGGGGAGACCCAGTACTTC.

This clonotype turned up a few times. The rearrangement links TRBV6-2 or TRBV6-3 to TRBJ1-3; 10 positions match TRBD1. CDR1 and CDR2 from the germline V gene are MNHEY and SVGEGT. The trim removed 6 bases at V and 2 bases at J, leaving 4 bases unmatched. The CDR3 consists of 15 residues. CDR3 loop: CASSPGTGAGNTIYF. CDR3 nucleotide sequence: TGTGCCAGCAGCCCCGGGACAGGGGCTGGAAACACCATATATTTT.

The chain links TRBV27 to TRBJ2-2; no definite D call. CDR3 length equals 15 residues. V was shortened by 5 bases and J by 1 base, with 11 bases between the two germline ends. Germline V gene lookup returns CDR1 MNHEY and CDR2 SMNVEV (reference sequence). The CDR3 bases are TGTGCCAGCAGTATGGGTGCAGGGAACACCGGGGAGCTGTTTTTT. Residues: CASSMGAGNTGELFF.

This clonotype was counted many times. The chain employs TRBV7-2 and TRBJ2-4; TRBD1 agrees at 10 bases. V lost 5 bases, J lost 8 bases, and 9 bases stayed unmatched. This CDR3 has 15 residues. The germline V gene has CDR1 SGHTA and CDR2 FQGNSA. This CDR3 is CASSATGGAVDIQYF. The CDR3 bases are TGTGCCAGCAGCGCGACAGGGGGCGCCGTAGACATTCAGTACTTC. The variable domain in full, completed from reference TRBV7-2 and TRBJ2-4, reads GAGVSQSPSNKVTEKGKDVELRCDPISGHTALYWYRQSLGQGLEFLIYFQGNSAPDKSGLPSDRFSAERTGGSVSTLTIQRTQQEDSAVYLCASSATGGAVDIQYFGAGTRLSVL.

This clonotype appeared many times. The V and J genes are TRBV6-1 and TRBJ1-1, with D perhaps TRBD1 (6 bases). The CDR3 is 13 amino acids. Trimming took off 8 bases at V and 2 bases at J, with 12 bases between the two ends. Germline CDR1 reads MNHNS; CDR2 reads SASEGT. Here the CDR3 reads CASPKGGNTEAFF. CDR3 coding DNA: TGTGCCAGCCCCAAAGGGGGTAACACTGAAGCTTTCTTT.

This clonotype was counted between two and nine times. The chain has TRBV19 and TRBJ2-3; D remains unclear. Germline V gene sequence: CDR1 LNHDA, CDR2 SQIVND (reference sequence). The CDR3 has 15 residues. Between the trimmed V and J ends, which lost 4 bases and 2 bases, there was a span of 13 bases. In DNA, the CDR3 is TGTGCCAGTAGTACCGGATCGGCGGTCACAGATACGCAGTATTTT. Protein product: CASSTGSAVTDTQYF.

Only a few counts were recorded for this clonotype. The gene calls are TRBV7-2 and TRBJ2-1, with TRBD2 matching over 10 bases. J was trimmed by 2 bases and V by 4 bases; bases with no gene match: 11. The CDR3 spans 18 residues. Germline V CDR1 and CDR2: SGHTA, FQGNSA. The CDR3 reads CASSSLRLAGKPYNEQFF. The CDR3 DNA reads as TGTGCCAGCAGCTCCCTCCGACTAGCGGGCAAACCCTACAATGAGCAGTTCTTC.

This clonotype showed up many times. This chain connects TRBV7-2 to TRBJ2-3; 9 bases are shared with TRBD2. Per germline, CDR1 SGHTA and CDR2 FQGNSA. This CDR3 region has 16 residues. The J segment lost 4 bases and the V segment lost 1 base, leaving 6 bases of the junction unmatched. CDR3 protein: CASSLVAGGPPDTQYF. CDR3 sequence (DNA): TGTGCCAGCAGCTTAGTTGCGGGAGGGCCTCCAGATACGCAGTATTTT.

This sequence joins TRBV2 and TRBJ1-4; D not certain. CDR3 size: 14 residues. V lost 8 bases to trimming and J lost 8 bases, with 18 bases between them. Germline assignment: CDR1 SNHLY and CDR2 FYNNEI. DNA of the CDR3: TGTGCCAGCGACCAATACAGTGCAGAAGAAAAACTGTTTTTT. This codes for CASDQYSAEEKLFF.

This clonotype was picked up a small number of times. The V gene is TRBV7-2, the J gene TRBJ1-4; D not certain. The CDR3 runs to 12 residues. V shed 2 bases and J shed 7 bases, with 5 bases lying between them. Looked up from germline, CDR1 is SGHTA and CDR2 is FQGNSA. The DNA of the CDR3 is TGTGCCAGCAGCTTAAATCGTGAAAAACTGTTTTTT. It is translated as CASSLNREKLFF.

The chain joins TRBV19 to TRBJ2-3; 9 bases are a match to TRBD2. The CDR3 consists of 15 residues. Germline V gene lookup returns CDR1 LNHDA and CDR2 SQIVND (reference sequence). The ends lost 10 bases at V and 1 base at J; junction bases unmatched: 9. CDR3 nucleotides: TGTGCCACCCTACCGGCGGGAGGGGGCACAGATACGCAGTATTTT. Residues: CATLPAGGGTDTQYF.

In its sample, this clonotype was seen many times. This chain uses TRBV12-3 or TRBV12-4 with TRBJ2-7; D unresolved. CDR3 length equals 13 residues. Trimming pared 1 base from V and 6 bases from J, leaving 10 bases between. In DNA form, the CDR3 reads TGTGCCAGCAGTTTAGGGGTTAAGGCCGAGCAGTACTTC. It specifies CASSLGVKAEQYF.

This clonotype was picked up many times. The J gene is TRBJ1-1, the V gene TRBV5-6, with 8 bases matching TRBD1. Germline assignment: CDR1 SGHDT and CDR2 YYEEEE. V lost 2 bases and J lost 5; bases outside the gene matches: 5. The CDR3 runs to 14 residues. The CDR3 region has the DNA TGTGCCAGCAGCTTCTTACAGGGGGTGACTGAAGCTTTCTTT. This translates into CASSFLQGVTEAFF.

This clonotype was seen only a few times. The chain recombines TRBV24-1 with TRBJ2-1; TRBD2 agrees at 15 bases. This CDR3 region has 18 residues. Germline values: CDR1 KGHDR, CDR2 SFDVKD. The V segment lost 7 bases and the J segment 7 bases; nucleotides outside the gene matches: 13. CDR3 residues: CATRGGLAGGPEGNEQFF. The CDR3, as DNA: TGTGCCACCAGGGGTGGACTAGCGGGAGGGCCGGAGGGGAATGAGCAGTTCTTC.

This clonotype was found many times. The junction does not match germline at one end; this may be a read error. The CDR3 protein is CASSLQTGGWGETQYF. The CDR3 bases are TGTGCTAGCAGCTTACAAACAGGGGGCTGGGGAGAGACCCAGTACTTC. This rearrangement joins TRBV7-7 to TRBJ2-5, with 9 bases aligning to TRBD1. Germline V gene data show CDR1 as SSHAT and CDR2 as FNYEAQ (reference sequence). This CDR3 is 16 amino acids long.

The rearrangement joins TRBV30 to TRBJ2-2, with TRBD1 identical over 9 bases. Germline-derived CDR1 and CDR2 are GTSNPN and SVGIG (reference sequence). Trimming at V came to 5 bases and at J to 5 bases, leaving 9 bases not matched to a gene. CDR3 size: 15 residues. As DNA, the CDR3 is TGTGCCTGGCAACAGGGGGCCATGTCGACCGGGGAGCTGTTTTTT. Its translation: CAWQQGAMSTGELFF.

V gene TRBV6-1 combines with J gene TRBJ1-5; D gene unclear. This CDR3 is built from 18 residues. The V end was cut by 1 base, the J end by 0 bases, with 16 bases between. The germline V gene encodes CDR1 MNHNS and CDR2 SASEGT. The CDR3 DNA reads TGTGCCAGCAGTGAAGTTTCGGGGAGGGTGTATAGCAATCAGCCCCAGCATTTT. Translating it yields CASSEVSGRVYSNQPQHF.

This clonotype was seen only a few times. The chain joins TRBV7-9 to TRBJ2-5, with D maybe TRBD2 (6 bases). CDR3 length: 14 residues. Trimming left V 5 bases short and J 1 base short, with 11 bases between. Germline values: CDR1 SEHNR, CDR2 FQNEAQ (reference sequence). The CDR3 protein is CASSQRGFQETQYF. CDR3 DNA sequence: TGTGCCAGCAGCCAACGGGGGTTCCAAGAGACCCAGTACTTC.

This clonotype was observed at least ten times. The chain has TRBV11-3 and TRBJ1-1; no clear D gene. Looked up from germline, CDR1 is SGHNT and CDR2 is YENEEA. V was pared by 8 bases and J by 12 bases, with 13 bases between. This CDR3 is built from 10 residues. The CDR3 is CASRGTVTFF. The CDR3 DNA reads as TGTGCCAGCCGAGGCACGGTGACTTTCTTT.

This clonotype was observed a few times. The gene calls are TRBV29-1 and TRBJ2-2; D ambiguous. In germline, CDR1 is SQVTM, CDR2 ANQGSEA. CDR3 length: 14 amino acids. Between the trimmed V and J ends, which lost 0 bases and 5 bases, there was a span of 10 bases. The CDR3 protein is CSVEDPNRTGELFF. DNA of the CDR3: TGCAGCGTTGAAGACCCGAACCGGACCGGGGAGCTGTTTTTT.

This clonotype showed up just a few times. V is TRBV6-1 and J is TRBJ1-1; possibly TRBD1 for D (6 bases). Trimming shortened V by 6 bases and J by 0 bases, and 11 bases separated the two germline ends. Germline CDR1 is MNHNS and CDR2 is SASEGT. The CDR3 is 14 residues long. The CDR3 here is CASSTGILNTEAFF. The CDR3 coding sequence is TGTGCCAGCAGCACAGGGATTTTGAACACTGAAGCTTTCTTT.

This clonotype came up a few times. This chain links TRBV20-1 with TRBJ1-2; a possible D gene is TRBD1 (5 bases). The germline CDR1 and CDR2 sequences are DFQATT and SNEGSKA (reference sequence). The CDR3 length is 11 residues. V gave up 1 base and J gave up 12 bases, with 12 bases separating them. CDR3 residues: CSARVDTGHTF. CDR3 nucleotides: TGCAGTGCTAGAGTAGATACGGGACACACCTTC.

A word on this clonotype: This CDR3 fails to terminate in the conserved phenylalanine or tryptophan, so it likely reflects a read error. The rearrangement links TRBV28 to TRBJ2-7; D unresolved. This CDR3 has 12 residues. Germline loops: CDR1 MDHEN, CDR2 SYDVKM. The germline V and J ends were trimmed by 7 bases and 4 bases, with 11 bases remaining between them. DNA for the CDR3: TGTGCCAGCACCGTATCAGGTTACGAGCAGTACTCC. It codes for CASTVSGYEQYS.

J is TRBJ2-7 and V is TRBV27; 10 nucleotides align to TRBD2. Germline-derived CDR1 and CDR2 are MNHEY and SMNVEV (reference sequence). This CDR3 has 16 residues. Trimming at V came to 3 bases and at J to 4 bases, leaving 9 bases not matched to a gene. Here the CDR3 DNA reads TGTGCCAGCAGTTTCGAGCGGCTAGCGGGAGAATACGAGCAGTACTTC. Amino acids: CASSFERLAGEYEQYF.